This TCR beta chain is drawn from a study of T cells in Graves' hyperthyroidism and ophthalmopathy. Uncontrolled infection, other autoimmune disease, pregnancy or lactation disqualified patients from enrolment. The length of the CDR3 is 17 residues. Looked up from germline, CDR1 is MNHEY and CDR2 is SVGEGT. With 4 bases removed from V and 0 bases from J, the gap between germline ends came to 18 bases. Amplification of TCR beta CDR3 regions was performed using RNA transcripts as template. Initially, a first-round RT-PCR of the TCR CDR3 employed the HTBI primer set. MiXCR, applied by TCRdb to the multiplex PCR reads, yields one record per CDR3 protein. The sample has about 420,000 distinct CDR3 sequences, about 15% seen once.

The gene calls are TRBV6-2 or TRBV6-3 and TRBJ2-5; D not certain. The receptor's source is a woman younger than 30 with Graves' hyperthyroidism. The sequencing input was blood. CDR3: CASSFRIRPRYQETQYF. Written as DNA, the CDR3 is TGTGCCAGCAGTTTTCGTATTAGGCCAAGGTACCAAGAGACCCAGTACTTC.